This TCR beta chain originates from a study of blood T cell repertoires in COVID-19. Study in general: Spain, Italy and the United States supplied samples that represented acute and convalescent COVID-19. Nucleic acid was either cDNA or gDNA, and it came from T cells, B-cell-depleted T cells, or PBMCs.

Between the trimmed V and J ends, which lost 2 bases and 5 bases, there was a span of 15 bases. Germline CDR1 SGHTA, CDR2 FQGNSA. The CDR3 is 15 residues long. Using immunoSEQ multiplex PCR, the repertoire was profiled, and TCRdb retains in-frame clones only, with some absent. The profile covers over 75,000 clones, with more than 60% appearing a single time and roughly 10% taken by the ten largest. This clonotype was obtained from a man between 70 and 80 years old with acute or convalescent COVID-19. The sample consisted of peripheral blood. V is TRBV7-2 and J is TRBJ1-2; possible D gene TRBD1, 5 bases. In DNA form, the CDR3 reads TGTGCCAGCAGCTTACGGGGGACCGCTGAATATGGCTACACCTTC. Amino acids: CASSLRGTAEYGYTF. Full variable domain (outside the CDR3, taken from reference TRBV7-2 and TRBJ1-2): GAGVSQSPSNKVTEKGKDVELRCDPISGHTALYWYRQSLGQGLEFLIYFQGNSAPDKSGLPSDRFSAERTGGSVSTLTIQRTQQEDSAVYLCASSLRGTAEYGYTFGSGTRLTVV.